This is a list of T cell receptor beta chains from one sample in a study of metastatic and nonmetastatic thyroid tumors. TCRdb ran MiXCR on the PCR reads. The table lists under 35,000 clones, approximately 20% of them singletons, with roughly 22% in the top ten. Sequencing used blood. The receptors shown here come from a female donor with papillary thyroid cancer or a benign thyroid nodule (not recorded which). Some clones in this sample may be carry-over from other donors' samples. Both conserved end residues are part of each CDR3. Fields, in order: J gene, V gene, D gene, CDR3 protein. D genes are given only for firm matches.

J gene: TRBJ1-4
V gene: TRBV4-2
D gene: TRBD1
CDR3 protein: CASSYGQGDEKLFF

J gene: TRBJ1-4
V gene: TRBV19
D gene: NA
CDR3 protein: CASMFPGFSEKLFF

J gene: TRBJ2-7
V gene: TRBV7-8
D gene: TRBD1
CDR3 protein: CASSFRDSPTYEQYF

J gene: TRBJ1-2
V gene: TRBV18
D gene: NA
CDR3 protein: CASSPGTSDGYTF

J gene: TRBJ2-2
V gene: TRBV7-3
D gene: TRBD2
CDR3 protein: CASSSPGGRTGELFF

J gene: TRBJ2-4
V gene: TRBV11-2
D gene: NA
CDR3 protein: CASSWPSYGKNIQYF

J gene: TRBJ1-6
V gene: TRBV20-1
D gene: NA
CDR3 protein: CSGGSSYNSPLHF

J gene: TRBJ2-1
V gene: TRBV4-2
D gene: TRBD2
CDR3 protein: CASSRGLAGDFNEQFF

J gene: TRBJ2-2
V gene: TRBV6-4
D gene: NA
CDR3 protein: CASSERGLEYTGEPFF

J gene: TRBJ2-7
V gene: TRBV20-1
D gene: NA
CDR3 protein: CSASSGLKVSYEQYF

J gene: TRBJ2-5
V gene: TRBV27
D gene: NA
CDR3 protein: CASSHGMETQYF

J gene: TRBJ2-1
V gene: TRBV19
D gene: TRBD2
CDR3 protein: CASSPLFWGGLSSPQFF

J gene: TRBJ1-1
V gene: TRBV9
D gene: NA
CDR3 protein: CASSDGPRGEAFF

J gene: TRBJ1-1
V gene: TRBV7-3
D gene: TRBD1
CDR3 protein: CASSLGQGAKAFF

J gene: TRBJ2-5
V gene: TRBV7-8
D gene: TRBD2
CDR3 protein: CASSPGLAGETQYF

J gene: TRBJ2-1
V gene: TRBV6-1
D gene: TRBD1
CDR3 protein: CASSVVGTGRNEQFF

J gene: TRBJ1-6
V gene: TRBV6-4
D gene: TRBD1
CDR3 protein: CASSEKRDRGFNSPLHF

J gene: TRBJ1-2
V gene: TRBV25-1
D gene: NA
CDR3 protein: CASSGEWGSYGYTF

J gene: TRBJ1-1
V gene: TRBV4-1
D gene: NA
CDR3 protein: CASSQVSYRAGEGAFF

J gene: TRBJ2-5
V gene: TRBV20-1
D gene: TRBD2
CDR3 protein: CSAGTRRQETQYF

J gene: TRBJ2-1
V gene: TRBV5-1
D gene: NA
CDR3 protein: CASIRDHSYEQFF

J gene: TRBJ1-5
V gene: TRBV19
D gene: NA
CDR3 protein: CASRLQQGQPQHF

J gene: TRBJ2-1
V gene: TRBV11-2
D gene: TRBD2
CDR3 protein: CASSARGGSGSEQFF

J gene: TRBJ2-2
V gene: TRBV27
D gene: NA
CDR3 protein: CASSLGRQFGELFF

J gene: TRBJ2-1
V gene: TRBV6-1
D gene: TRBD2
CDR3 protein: CASIPGLAGAYNEQFF

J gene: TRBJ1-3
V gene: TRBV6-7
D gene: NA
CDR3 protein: CASSPGLSGNTIYF

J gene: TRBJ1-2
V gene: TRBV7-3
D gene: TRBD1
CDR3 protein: CASSLTPGTGLDGYTF

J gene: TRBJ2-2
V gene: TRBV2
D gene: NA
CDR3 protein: CASSSSANTGELFF

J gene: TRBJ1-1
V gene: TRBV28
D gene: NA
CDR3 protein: CASTYQGGGNTEAFF

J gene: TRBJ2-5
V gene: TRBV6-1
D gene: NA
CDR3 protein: CASGRLLETQYF

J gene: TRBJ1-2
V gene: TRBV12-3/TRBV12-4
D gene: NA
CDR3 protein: CASSPLAGYGYTF

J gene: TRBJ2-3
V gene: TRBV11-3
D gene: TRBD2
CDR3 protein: CASSSGGGQDTQYF

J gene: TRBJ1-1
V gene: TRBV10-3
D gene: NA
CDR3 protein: CAISGLLGEDTEAFF

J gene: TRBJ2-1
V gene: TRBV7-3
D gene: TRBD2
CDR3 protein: CASSSGTSGVGEQFF

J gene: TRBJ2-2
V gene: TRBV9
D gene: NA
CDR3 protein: CASSVDLTGELFF

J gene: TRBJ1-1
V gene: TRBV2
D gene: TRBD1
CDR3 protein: CASDGTVEAFF

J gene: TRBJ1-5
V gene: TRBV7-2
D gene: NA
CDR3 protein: CASSLRGASNQPQHF

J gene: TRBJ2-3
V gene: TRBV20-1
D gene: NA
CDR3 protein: CSATRDSTDTQYF

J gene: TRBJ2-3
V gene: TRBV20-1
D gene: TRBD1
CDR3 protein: CSAPKDRVTDTQYF

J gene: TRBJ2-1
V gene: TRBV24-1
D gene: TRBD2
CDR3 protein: CATSDARLAAYNEQFF

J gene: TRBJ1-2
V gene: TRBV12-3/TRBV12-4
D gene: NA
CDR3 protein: CASSLFAGTGGYTF

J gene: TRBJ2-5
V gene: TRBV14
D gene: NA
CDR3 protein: CASSQDKGETQYF

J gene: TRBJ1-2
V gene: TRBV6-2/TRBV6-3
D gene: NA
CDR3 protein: CASSYGQLGDYGYTF

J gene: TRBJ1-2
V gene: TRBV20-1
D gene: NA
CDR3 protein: CSTQHRRTASYGYTF

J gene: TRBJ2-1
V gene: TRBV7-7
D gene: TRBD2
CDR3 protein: CASSLRLAAYNEQFF

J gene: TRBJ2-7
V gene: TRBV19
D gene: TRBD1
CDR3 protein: CAGSTGQEIDEQYF

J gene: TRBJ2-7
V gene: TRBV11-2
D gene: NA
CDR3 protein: CASSLTDSAYEQYF

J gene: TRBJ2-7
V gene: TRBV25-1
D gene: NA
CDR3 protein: CASSEAQGGARSYEQYF

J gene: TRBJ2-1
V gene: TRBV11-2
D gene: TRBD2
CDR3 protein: CASSLVGCGRAYNEQFF

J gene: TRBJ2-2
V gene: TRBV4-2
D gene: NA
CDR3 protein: CASSQDPGEVGGELFF

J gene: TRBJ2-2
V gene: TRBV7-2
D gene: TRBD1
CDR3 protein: CASSNDRVVTGELFF

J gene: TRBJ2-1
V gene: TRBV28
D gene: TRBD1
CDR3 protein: CASSFSGRQGYNEQFF

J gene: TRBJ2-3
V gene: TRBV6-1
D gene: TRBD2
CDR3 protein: CASSVGLAGGTDTQYF

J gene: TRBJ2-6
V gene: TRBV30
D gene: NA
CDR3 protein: CASLRDGANVLTF

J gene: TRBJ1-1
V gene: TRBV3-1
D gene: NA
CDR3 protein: CASSQAFLPGTEAFF

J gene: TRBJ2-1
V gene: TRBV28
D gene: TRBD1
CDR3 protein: CASSLGTGQQFF

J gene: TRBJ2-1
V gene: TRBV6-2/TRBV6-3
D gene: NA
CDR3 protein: CASSYGGEEQFF

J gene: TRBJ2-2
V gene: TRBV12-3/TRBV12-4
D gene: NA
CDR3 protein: CASSRPPMNTGELFF

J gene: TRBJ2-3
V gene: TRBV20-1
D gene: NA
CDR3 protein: CSGLPGLYTDTQYF